The 26 T cell receptor beta chains given below trace back to one sample, sequenced in a study of cytomegalovirus exposure and HLA in healthy donors. Repertoires were generated with immunoSEQ multiplex PCR, while TCRdb's copy carries only in-frame clones and drops some. The table lists 65,000 or so clones, approximately 90% of them singletons. The sample comprised PBMCs. These receptors were taken from a woman aged 18 to 35 in good health and CMV-seronegative.

CDR3 sequence: CASSSGQGREQYF. CDR3 bases: TGTGCCAGCAGCTCGGGACAGGGCCGCGAGCAGTACTTC. The rearrangement joins TRBV25-1 to TRBJ2-7, with TRBD1 identical over 9 bases. The CDR3 runs to 13 residues. Germline CDR1 is MGHDK and CDR2 is SYGVNS. J was trimmed by 6 bases and V by 6 bases; bases with no gene match: 6.

This chain joins TRBV4-1 and TRBJ2-7; the D gene is possibly TRBD2 (5 bases). This CDR3 has 13 amino acids. With 4 bases removed from V and 1 base from J, the gap between germline ends came to 8 bases. The germline V gene encodes CDR1 MGHRA and CDR2 YSYEKL. The CDR3 region has the DNA TGCGCCAGCAGCCGCACGGGATCCTACGAGCAGTACTTC. As protein: CASSRTGSYEQYF.

This chain connects TRBV7-9 to TRBJ2-1; no definite D call. The length of the CDR3 is 15 residues. The germline CDR1 and CDR2 sequences are SEHNR and FQNEAQ (reference sequence). The V end lost 0 bases, the J end lost 0 bases, and 6 bases lay between the germline ends. The CDR3 DNA is TGTGCCAGCAGCTTAGCGGAGAGCTCCTACAATGAGCAGTTCTTC. It translates to CASSLAESSYNEQFF.

The rearrangement uses TRBV11-3 and TRBJ2-2; possible D gene TRBD2, 6 bases. From germline, CDR1 is SGHNT and CDR2 YENEEA. The V gene lost 1 base and the J gene lost 0 bases, with 12 bases spanning the gap. This CDR3 region has 17 residues. CDR3 coding DNA: TGTGCCAGCAGCTTAGGGTTAGCGGAGACGAACACCGGGGAGCTGTTTTTT. The encoded protein is CASSLGLAETNTGELFF.

This clone has a single count. The CDR3 reads CASSLYTGPMNQPQHF. CDR3 in DNA: TGTGCCAGCAGTTTATACACAGGGCCTATGAATCAGCCCCAGCATTTT. The rearrangement joins TRBV28 to TRBJ1-5; TRBD1 might be the D (6 bases). In germline, CDR1 is MDHEN, CDR2 SYDVKM. Trimming cost V 1 base and J 4 bases, with 14 bases left between them. The CDR3 is made up of 16 amino acids.

The chain joins TRBV7-3 to TRBJ2-3; TRBD2 agrees at 10 bases. The CDR3 is made up of 15 amino acids. Per the germline V gene, CDR1 is SGHTA and CDR2 is FQGTGA. J gave up 7 bases and V 6 bases, and 10 bases lay outside the gene matches. For the CDR3, the DNA is TGTGCCAGCAGTAATAGCGGGAGGCTGGGAAATACGCAGTATTTT. Translation: CASSNSGRLGNTQYF.

The chain joins TRBV6-6 to TRBJ1-2; weak D call: TRBD1 (5 bases). CDR3 length equals 13 residues. Germline V lookup: CDR1 MNHNY, CDR2 SVGAGI (reference sequence). Trimming pared 5 bases from V and 8 bases from J, leaving 15 bases between. CDR3 in DNA: TGTGCCAGCAGTCCAGGGCCATACCCAGGCTACACCTTC. This encodes CASSPGPYPGYTF.

The chain employs TRBV13 and TRBJ2-2, with a tentative D call TRBD1 (5 bases). The CDR3 extends over 13 amino acids. Trimming shortened V by 2 bases and J by 4 bases, and 5 bases separated the two germline ends. CDR1 is PRHDT, CDR2 FYEKMQ, per germline (reference sequence). The CDR3 nucleotides are TGTGCCAGCAGCTTAAGGGGCACCGGGGAGCTGTTTTTT. Its protein product is CASSLRGTGELFF.

This chain connects TRBV6-1 to TRBJ2-5; D call uncertain. The V end lost 2 bases, the J end lost 2 bases, and 6 bases lay between the germline ends. CDR1 and CDR2 (germline): MNHNS, SASEGT. The CDR3 has 13 residues. CDR3 in DNA: TGTGCCAGCAGTGAAAACAGACAAGAGACCCAGTACTTC. Encoded protein: CASSENRQETQYF.

This sequence joins TRBV11-3 and TRBJ1-2; the D is unclear. Trimming stripped 5 bases from V and 5 bases from J, with 12 bases between. This CDR3 spans 13 amino acids. The germline gives CDR1 SGHNT, CDR2 YENEEA. CDR3 sequence: CASSEGGLYGYTF. In DNA, the CDR3 is TGTGCCAGCAGCGAGGGAGGATTGTATGGCTACACCTTC.

The chain links TRBV28 to TRBJ1-2; D ambiguous. Trimming shortened V by 9 bases and J by 1 base, and 15 bases separated the two germline ends. Germline CDR1 MDHEN, CDR2 SYDVKM. The CDR3 loop spans 14 amino acids. The DNA of the CDR3 is TGTGCCAGTAAGCAGATGGGCAATAACTATGGCTACACCTTC. Protein product: CASKQMGNNYGYTF.

The rearrangement links TRBV28 to TRBJ1-5; no definite D call. This CDR3 region has 14 residues. Trimming left V 3 bases short and J 4 bases short, with 10 bases between. The germline V gene encodes CDR1 MDHEN and CDR2 SYDVKM. CDR3 bases: TGTGCCAGCAGTTTGCTACAGCTAAATCAGCCCCAGCATTTT. Translation: CASSLLQLNQPQHF.

The CDR3 coding sequence is TGCGCCAGCAGTACAGGGCCCCAAGAGACCCAGTACTTC. Encoded protein: CASSTGPQETQYF. The rearrangement joins TRBV5-1 to TRBJ2-5; D may be TRBD1 (6 bases). Between the trimmed V and J ends, which lost 5 bases and 1 base, there was a span of 9 bases. In germline, CDR1 is SGHRS, CDR2 YFSETQ. The CDR3 is made up of 13 amino acids.

The rearrangement joins TRBV7-2 to TRBJ1-2; no firm D call. Germline CDR1 reads SGHTA; CDR2 reads FQGNSA. The CDR3 length is 14 residues. Trimming took off 3 bases at V and 3 bases at J, with 11 bases between the two ends. The CDR3 bases are TGTGCCAGCAGCTTCGGGAACAGCGACTATGGCTACACCTTC. As protein: CASSFGNSDYGYTF.

This rearrangement joins TRBV19 to TRBJ1-2; D not certain. The germline V gene encodes CDR1 LNHDA and CDR2 SQIVND (reference sequence). The CDR3 is 14 amino acids. Trimming cost V 4 bases and J 3 bases, with 12 bases left between them. The CDR3 DNA is TGTGCCAGTAGTAGAACACGAATGGACTATGGCTACACCTTC. This encodes CASSRTRMDYGYTF.

This rearrangement joins TRBV7-2 to TRBJ2-7; 7 nucleotides line up with TRBD2. This CDR3 spans 16 amino acids. Unmatched junction bases numbered 13, after V lost 6 bases and J lost 2 bases. Germline CDR1 reads SGHTA; CDR2 reads FQGNSA. As DNA, the CDR3 is TGTGCCAGCAGGTTCCAGGGAGGGGTGCCCACCTACGAGCAGTACTTC. It yields the protein CASRFQGGVPTYEQYF.

The chain joins TRBV30 to TRBJ2-1, with 9 bases fitting TRBD1. V trimming: 7 bases; J trimming: 8 bases; junction bases outside the gene matches: 12. Germline V CDR1 and CDR2: GTSNPN, SVGIG (reference sequence). The CDR3 runs to 14 residues. The CDR3 DNA sequence: TGTGCCTCAGACAGAGGACAGGGGTTCGATGAGCAGTTCTTC. Its protein product is CASDRGQGFDEQFF.

V gene TRBV11-3 combines with J gene TRBJ1-2; 7 bases map to TRBD1. In germline, CDR1 is SGHNT, CDR2 YENEEA. The CDR3 is 13 residues long. The ends lost 3 bases at V and 3 bases at J; junction bases unmatched: 1. This CDR3 is CASSFQGDYGYTF. DNA for the CDR3: TGTGCCAGCAGCTTCCAGGGGGACTATGGCTACACCTTC.

V is TRBV13 and J is TRBJ2-7; tentatively, D is TRBD1 (6 bases). Germline CDR1 PRHDT, CDR2 FYEKMQ (reference sequence). This CDR3 has 13 amino acids. V was cut by 6 bases and J by 5 bases, with 14 bases left in between. CDR3 DNA: TGTGCCAGCAGGAAACAGGGACCCAACGAGCAGTACTTC. Translated, it gives CASRKQGPNEQYF.

The gene calls are TRBV10-3 and TRBJ2-7; tentatively, D is TRBD1 (5 bases). CDR1 is ENHRY, CDR2 SYGVKD, per germline. The CDR3 runs 14 residues. V was trimmed by 5 bases and J by 1 base, leaving 12 bases between them. The CDR3 DNA is TGTGCCATCAGTAAATCGACAGCATCCTACGAGCAGTACTTC. Its protein product is CAISKSTASYEQYF.

The chain uses TRBV5-6 and TRBJ1-3; a possible D gene is TRBD1 (6 bases). The CDR3 totals 13 residues. CDR1 and CDR2 (germline): SGHDT, YYEEEE. Trimming took 8 bases from V and 2 from J, leaving 11 bases between them. This chain's CDR3 is CASTEGAGNTIYF. CDR3 coding DNA: TGTGCCAGTACAGAGGGGGCTGGAAACACCATATATTTT. Using reference TRBV5-6 and TRBJ1-3 for the parts outside the CDR3, the full variable domain is DAGVTQSPTHLIKTRGQQVTLRCSPKSGHDTVSWYQQALGQGPQFIFQYYEEEERQRGNFPDRFSGHQFPNYSSELNVNALLLGDSALYLCASTEGAGNTIYFGEGSWLTVV.

This clone was observed a handful of times. The chain is built from TRBV4-2 and TRBJ2-1; TRBD2 matches 9 bases. V dropped 3 bases and J dropped 6; count of bases not matched to a gene: 6. CDR1 LGHNA and CDR2 YNFKEQ come from the germline V gene. The CDR3 covers 15 residues. CDR3 amino acids: CASSQIAGASNEQFF. The CDR3, as DNA: TGTGCCAGCAGCCAGATAGCGGGAGCCTCCAATGAGCAGTTCTTC.

The CDR3 nucleotides read TGTGCCAGCTCACCGGGGACAGGGGGCATAGACACTGAAGCTTTCTTT. Protein product: CASSPGTGGIDTEAFF. The J gene is TRBJ1-1, the V gene TRBV18, with 12 bases that match TRBD1. V lost 3 bases to trimming and J lost 3 bases; unmatched junction nucleotides: 5. CDR3 length equals 16 residues. Germline assignment: CDR1 KGHSH and CDR2 LQKENI.

J is TRBJ2-7 and V is TRBV30; perhaps TRBD2 as D (5 bases). Trimming stripped 4 bases from V and 6 bases from J, with 19 bases between. This CDR3 has 14 amino acids. Per the germline V gene, CDR1 is GTSNPN and CDR2 is SVGIG (reference sequence). In nucleotides, the CDR3 is TGTGCCTGGAATGGAGCGGCCCCAAGGTCCGAGCAGTACTTC. This gives the protein CAWNGAAPRSEQYF.

The chain recombines TRBV27 with TRBJ1-1; 8 bases agree with TRBD1. The germline V gene has CDR1 MNHEY and CDR2 SMNVEV (reference sequence). The CDR3 runs 12 residues. Germline trimming cut 6 bases from V and 8 bases from J; bases unmatched to any gene: 5. CDR3 in amino acids: CASRPRDREAFF. The DNA for the CDR3 is TGTGCCAGCAGACCACGGGACAGGGAAGCTTTCTTT.

The chain couples TRBV6-1 to TRBJ2-7; weak D call: TRBD1 (6 bases). This CDR3 region has 13 residues. CDR1 is MNHNS and CDR2 is SASEGT in the germline V gene. V was trimmed by 2 bases and J by 9 bases, leaving 14 bases between them. The CDR3 DNA follows: TGTGCCAGCAGTGAATCAACCCCAGGGGTGCAGTACTTC. Amino acid sequence: CASSESTPGVQYF.